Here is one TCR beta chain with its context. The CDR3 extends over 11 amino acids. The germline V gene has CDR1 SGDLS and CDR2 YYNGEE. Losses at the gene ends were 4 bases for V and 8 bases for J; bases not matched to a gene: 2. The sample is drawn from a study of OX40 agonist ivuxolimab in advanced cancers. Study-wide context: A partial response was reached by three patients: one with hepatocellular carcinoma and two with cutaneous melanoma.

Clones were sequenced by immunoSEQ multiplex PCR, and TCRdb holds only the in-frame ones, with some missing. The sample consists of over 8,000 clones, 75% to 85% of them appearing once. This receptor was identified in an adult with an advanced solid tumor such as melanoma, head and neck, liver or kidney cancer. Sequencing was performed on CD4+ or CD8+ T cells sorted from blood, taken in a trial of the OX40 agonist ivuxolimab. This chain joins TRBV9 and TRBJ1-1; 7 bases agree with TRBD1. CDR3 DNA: TGTGCCAGCAGCCTGGGACAGGAAGCTTTCTTT. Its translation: CASSLGQEAFF.